This T cell receptor (beta chain) was profiled in a study of regulatory T cells in long-lasting Graves disease. Germline V lookup: CDR1 LNHDA, CDR2 SQIVND (reference sequence). V shed 9 bases and J shed 0 bases, with 15 bases lying between them. There are 15 residues in the CDR3. The authors built TCR beta libraries using iRepertoire HTBI primers and Arm-PCR of CDR3 regions. TCRdb used MiXCR to reprocess the multiplex PCR reads, holding one entry per CDR3 protein. This table has some 500,000 distinct CDR3 sequences, roughly 13% appearing once. General study findings and limits: TCR diversity in persistent Graves' patients was below that of newly diagnosed ones. New patients shared more than 750 public clonotypes, fewer than the roughly 2,600 shared by persistent patients.

There are many counts of this clonotype. What it binds is unknown. Time point in this sample: newly diagnosed GD, antithyroid drugs for less than 3 months. Following extraction of RNA from PBMCs, that RNA was used to make the TCR library. An approximately 9-milliliter sample of peripheral blood was drawn into EDTA tubes. The same data also contributed to another study, on T cells in Graves' hyperthyroidism and ophthalmopathy.

The receptor was derived from a man aged 25-45 years with Graves disease. The V gene is TRBV19, the J gene TRBJ1-3, with D tentatively TRBD1 (5 bases). The sequencing here drew on peripheral blood mononuclear cells (PBMCs), taken at new diagnosis, from a patient treated with antithyroid drugs. The CDR3 DNA reads as TGTGCCAGCAGCCGGGACGGTAGCTCTGGAAACACCATATATTTT. This translates into CASSRDGSSGNTIYF.